This TCR beta chain was recorded in a study of blood T cell repertoires in COVID-19. Study-level information: The samples span acute and convalescent COVID-19 from the United States, Italy and Spain. Sample material is recorded as cDNA or gDNA derived from T cells, B-cell-depleted T cells, or PBMCs.

As handled by the study authors: Researchers report that nucleated cell counts were estimated from reference gene primer amplification. Only in-frame clones appear in the TCRdb table, and some are missing; sequencing was by immunoSEQ multiplex PCR. D and trimming were read from the DNA, whereas the V and J calls and clone size are those reported in that table. The sample contains 200,000 to 300,000 clones, about nine tenths of which appear only once. Points on this clone: Germline is not matched at one junction end, which may reflect a read error.

The length of the CDR3 is 13 residues. Sequencing used peripheral blood. This clonotype was sampled from a man aged 25-45 years with COVID-19, enrolled during active disease. The chain is built from TRBV12-3 or TRBV12-4 and TRBJ2-1, with 8 bases matching TRBD1. The CDR3 DNA reads TGTGCCAGCAATTTAGACAGGGGAGGTGAGCAGTTCTTC. Its translation: CASNLDRGGEQFF.